The rows below give T cell receptor beta chains drawn from one sample of a study of cytomegalovirus exposure and HLA in healthy donors. Only in-frame clones appear in the TCRdb table, and some are missing; sequencing was by immunoSEQ multiplex PCR. There are more than 200,000 clones in the sample; around 91% occur only once, and 2.5% to 3.5% lies in the top ten. The sample taken for sequencing was PBMCs. The receptors originated from a woman aged 25 to 45 in good health and CMV-seronegative. Both conserved end residues are part of each CDR3. D genes are given only for firm matches. The size field is filled for only some rows; it gives once, few, many or a size class.

j_gene | v_gene | d_gene | abundance | CDR3aa | CDR3nt
TRBJ2-1 | TRBV5-1 | - | - | CASRADGDSYNEQFF | TGCGCCAGCAGAGCGGACGGGGATTCCTACAATGAGCAGTTCTTC
TRBJ1-2 | TRBV27 | TRBD1 | - | CASSRTGLVGYTF | TGTGCCAGCAGTCGGACAGGGCTTGTAGGCTACACCTTC
TRBJ2-2 | TRBV21-1 | - | - | CASSKVPQGNTGELFF | TGTGCCAGCAGCAAAGTCCCTCAGGGAAACACCGGGGAGCTGTTTTTT
TRBJ2-7 | TRBV6-6 | TRBD1 | - | CASSDSGTGNEQYF | TGTGCCAGCAGTGACTCCGGGACAGGGAACGAGCAGTACTTC
TRBJ1-5 | TRBV28 | TRBD1 | - | CASSRQGRGQPQHF | TGTGCCAGCAGCCGACAGGGTCGAGGACAGCCCCAGCATTTT
TRBJ2-2 | TRBV30 | - | once | CAWSGGTGELFF | TGTGCCTGGAGTGGGGGGACCGGGGAGCTGTTTTTT
TRBJ2-3 | TRBV9 | - | - | CASSVLVSRLDTQYF | TGTGCCAGCAGCGTATTGGTCTCCAGGCTGGATACGCAGTATTTT
TRBJ2-5 | TRBV7-8 | TRBD2 | - | CASSSGRRGVGYQETQYF | TGTGCCAGCAGCTCAGGGCGCCGGGGGGTGGGGTACCAAGAGACCCAGTACTTC
TRBJ1-5 | TRBV2 | - | - | CASSEGHSPNQPQHF | TGTGCCAGCAGTGAAGGGCACAGTCCTAATCAGCCCCAGCATTTT
TRBJ2-7 | TRBV7-2 | TRBD2 | - | CASSWGGSSYEQYF | TGTGCCAGCAGCTGGGGCGGGAGCTCCTACGAGCAGTACTTC
TRBJ2-1 | TRBV7-3 | - | - | CASSPQVYNEQFF | TGTGCCAGCAGCCCACAAGTGTACAATGAGCAGTTCTTC
TRBJ1-4 | TRBV16 | - | - | CASSRPLGAANEKLFF | TGTGCCAGCAGCCGACCTCTTGGGGCAGCTAATGAAAAACTGTTTTTT
TRBJ1-1 | TRBV19 | - | once | CASRGGQGRGNTEAFF | TGTGCCAGCAGGGGAGGCCAGGGGAGGGGGAACACTGAAGCTTTCTTT
TRBJ2-3 | TRBV5-1 | - | - | CASSLGGTDTQYF | TGCGCCAGCAGCTTAGGAGGCACAGATACGCAGTATTTT
TRBJ1-5 | TRBV19 | TRBD1 | once | CASSIRDRRNSNQPQHF | TGTGCCAGTAGTATAAGGGACAGGAGAAATAGCAATCAGCCCCAGCATTTT
TRBJ2-1 | TRBV5-6 | TRBD1 | - | CASSYGQGGYEQFF | TGTGCCAGCAGCTATGGACAGGGAGGATATGAGCAGTTCTTC
TRBJ2-1 | TRBV15 | - | - | CATSGAGPREQFF | TGTGCCACCAGCGGGGCGGGCCCTCGGGAGCAGTTCTTC
TRBJ2-7 | TRBV27 | TRBD1 | - | CASSFAWTGPYEQYF | TGTGCCAGCAGCTTTGCGTGGACAGGGCCCTACGAGCAGTACTTC
TRBJ2-7 | TRBV5-4 | TRBD2 | - | CASSSREGGYEQYF | TGTGCCAGCAGCTCGCGGGAGGGCGGCTACGAGCAGTACTTC
TRBJ2-7 | TRBV30 | - | - | CAWSGFSYEQYF | TGTGCCTGGAGTGGGTTTTCCTACGAGCAGTACTTC
TRBJ2-1 | TRBV27 | TRBD2 | - | CASSIAGGAYNEQFF | TGTGCCAGCTCGATAGCGGGAGGGGCCTACAATGAGCAGTTCTTC
TRBJ2-7 | TRBV18 | - | - | CASSPGTPYEQYF | TGTGCCAGCTCACCAGGGACCCCCTACGAGCAGTACTTC
TRBJ2-1 | TRBV28 | - | once | CASRDFEGSSYNEQFF | TGTGCCAGCAGGGATTTTGAGGGGAGCTCCTACAATGAGCAGTTCTTC
TRBJ2-1 | TRBV7-3 | TRBD2 | - | CASSLPGLANEQFF | TGTGCCAGCAGCTTACCGGGACTAGCAAATGAGCAGTTCTTC
TRBJ1-5 | TRBV5-1 | - | - | CASSLGDFQPQHF | TGCGCCAGCAGCTTGGGGGATTTTCAGCCCCAGCATTTT